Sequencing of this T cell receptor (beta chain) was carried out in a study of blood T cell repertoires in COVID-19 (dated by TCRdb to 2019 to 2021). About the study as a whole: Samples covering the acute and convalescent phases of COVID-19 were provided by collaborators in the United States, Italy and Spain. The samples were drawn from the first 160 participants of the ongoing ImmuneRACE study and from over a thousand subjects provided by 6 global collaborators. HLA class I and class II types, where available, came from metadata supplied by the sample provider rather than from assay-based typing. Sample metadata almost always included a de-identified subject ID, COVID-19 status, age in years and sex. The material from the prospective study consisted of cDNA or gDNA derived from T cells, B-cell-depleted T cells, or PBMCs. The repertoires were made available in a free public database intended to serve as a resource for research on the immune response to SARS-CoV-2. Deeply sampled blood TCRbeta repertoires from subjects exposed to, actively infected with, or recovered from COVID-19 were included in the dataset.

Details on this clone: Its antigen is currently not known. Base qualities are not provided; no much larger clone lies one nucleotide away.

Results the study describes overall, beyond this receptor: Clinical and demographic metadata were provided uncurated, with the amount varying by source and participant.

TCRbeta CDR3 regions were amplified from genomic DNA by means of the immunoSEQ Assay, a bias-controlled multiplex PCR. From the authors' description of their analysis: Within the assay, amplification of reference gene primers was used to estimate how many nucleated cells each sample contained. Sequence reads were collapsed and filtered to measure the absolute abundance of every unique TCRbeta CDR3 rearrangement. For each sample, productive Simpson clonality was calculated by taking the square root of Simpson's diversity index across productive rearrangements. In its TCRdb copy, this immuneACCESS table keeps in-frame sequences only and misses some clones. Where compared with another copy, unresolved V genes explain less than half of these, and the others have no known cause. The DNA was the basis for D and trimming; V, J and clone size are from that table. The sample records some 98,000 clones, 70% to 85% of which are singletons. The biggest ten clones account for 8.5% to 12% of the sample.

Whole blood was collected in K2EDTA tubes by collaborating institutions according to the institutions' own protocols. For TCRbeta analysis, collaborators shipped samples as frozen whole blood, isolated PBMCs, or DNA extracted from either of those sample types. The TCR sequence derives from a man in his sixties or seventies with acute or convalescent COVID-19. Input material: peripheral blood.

The encoded CDR3 is CASSLTKASGLAYEQYF. The nucleotides are TGTGCCAGCAGCTTAACGAAGGCGAGCGGGCTAGCCTACGAGCAGTACTTC. This receptor chain uses TRBV7-3 and TRBJ2-7, with a tentative D gene TRBD2 over 6 matching bases. From the cysteine up to the phenylalanine, the CDR3 has a length of 17 residues. Only the CDR3 DNA is retained, 51 bases long and in frame from the first base. CDR1 and CDR2, looked up from the germline V gene, are SGHTA and FQGTGA. V is reduced by 0 bases and J by 2 bases, leaving a spacing of 17 bases between them.